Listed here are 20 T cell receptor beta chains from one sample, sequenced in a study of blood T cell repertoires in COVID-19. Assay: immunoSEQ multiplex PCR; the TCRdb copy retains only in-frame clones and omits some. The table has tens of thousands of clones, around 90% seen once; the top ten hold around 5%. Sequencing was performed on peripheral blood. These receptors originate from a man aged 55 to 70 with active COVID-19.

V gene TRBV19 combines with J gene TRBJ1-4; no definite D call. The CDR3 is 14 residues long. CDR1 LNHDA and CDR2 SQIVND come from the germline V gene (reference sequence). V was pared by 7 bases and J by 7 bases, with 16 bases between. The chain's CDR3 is CASTLRVGSEKLFF. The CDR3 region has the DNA TGTGCCAGTACCCTTCGAGTGGGCTCTGAAAAACTGTTTTTT.

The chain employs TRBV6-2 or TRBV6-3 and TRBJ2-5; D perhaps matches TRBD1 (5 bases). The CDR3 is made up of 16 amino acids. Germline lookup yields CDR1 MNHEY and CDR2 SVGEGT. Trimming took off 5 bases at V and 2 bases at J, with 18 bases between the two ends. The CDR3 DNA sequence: TGTGCCAGCAGTCCAAGACCAGGGTCCCTACAAGAGACCCAGTACTTC. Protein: CASSPRPGSLQETQYF.

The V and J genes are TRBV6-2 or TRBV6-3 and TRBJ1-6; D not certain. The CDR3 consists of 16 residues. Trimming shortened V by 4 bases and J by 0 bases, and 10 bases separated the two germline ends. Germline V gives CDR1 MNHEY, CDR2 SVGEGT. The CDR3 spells CASSSAGSSYNSPLHF. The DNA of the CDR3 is TGTGCCAGCAGTTCCGCGGGAAGCTCCTATAATTCACCCCTCCACTTT.

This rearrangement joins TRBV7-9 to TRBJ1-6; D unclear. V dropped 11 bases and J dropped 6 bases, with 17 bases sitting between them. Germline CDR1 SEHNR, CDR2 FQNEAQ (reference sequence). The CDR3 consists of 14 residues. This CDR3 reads CAVDRRGVNSPLHF. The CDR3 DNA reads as TGTGCCGTAGACCGACGGGGTGTTAATTCACCCCTCCACTTT.

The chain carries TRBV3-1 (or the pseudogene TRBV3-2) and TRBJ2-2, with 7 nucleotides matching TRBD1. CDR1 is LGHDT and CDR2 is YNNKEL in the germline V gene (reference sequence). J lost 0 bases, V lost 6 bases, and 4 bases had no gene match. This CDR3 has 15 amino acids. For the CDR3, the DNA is TGTGCCAGCAGAAACAGGGGTGCGAACACCGGGGAGCTGTTTTTT. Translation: CASRNRGANTGELFF.

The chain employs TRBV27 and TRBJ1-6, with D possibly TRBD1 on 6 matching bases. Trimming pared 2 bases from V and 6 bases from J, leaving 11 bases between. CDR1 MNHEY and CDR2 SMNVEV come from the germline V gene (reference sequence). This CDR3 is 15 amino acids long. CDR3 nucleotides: TGTGCCAGCAGTTTAAGGGGGTTCGGTAATTCACCCCTCCACTTT. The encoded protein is CASSLRGFGNSPLHF.

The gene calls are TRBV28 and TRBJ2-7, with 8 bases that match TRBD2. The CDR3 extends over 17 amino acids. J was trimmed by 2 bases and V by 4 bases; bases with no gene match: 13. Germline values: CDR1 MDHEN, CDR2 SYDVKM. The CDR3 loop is CASSYPIISGATYEQYF. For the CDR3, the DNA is TGTGCCAGCAGTTACCCTATTATTAGCGGGGCAACCTACGAGCAGTACTTC.

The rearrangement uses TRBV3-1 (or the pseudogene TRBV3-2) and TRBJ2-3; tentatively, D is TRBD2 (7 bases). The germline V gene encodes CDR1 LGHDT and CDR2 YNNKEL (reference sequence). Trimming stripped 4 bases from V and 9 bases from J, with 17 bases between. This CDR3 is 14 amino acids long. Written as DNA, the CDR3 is TGTGCCAGCAGCCCTACTAGAGGGGGGGGGACGCAGTATTTT. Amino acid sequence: CASSPTRGGGTQYF.

CDR3 bases: TGTGCCAGCAGCAAAACGGACAGGCGGCGGTGGGAGCAGTACTTC. Its translation: CASSKTDRRRWEQYF. V gene TRBV28 combines with J gene TRBJ2-7, with 7 bases aligning to TRBD1. Germline V gives CDR1 MDHEN, CDR2 SYDVKM. The CDR3 has 15 residues. The V segment lost 6 bases and the J segment 7 bases; nucleotides outside the gene matches: 15. The variable domain in full, with the rest retrieved from reference TRBV28 and TRBJ2-7, is DVKVTQSSRYLVKRTGEKVFLECVQDMDHENMFWYRQDPGLGLRLIYFSYDVKMKEKGDIPEGYSVSREKKERFSLILESASTNQTSMYLCASSKTDRRRWEQYFGPGTRLTVT.

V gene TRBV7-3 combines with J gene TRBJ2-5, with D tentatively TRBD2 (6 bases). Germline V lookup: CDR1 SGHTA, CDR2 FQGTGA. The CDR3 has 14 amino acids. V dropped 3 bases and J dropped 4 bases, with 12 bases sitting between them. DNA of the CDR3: TGTGCCAGCAGCTTCTCTGGAGGGCGAGAGACCCAGTACTTC. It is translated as CASSFSGGRETQYF. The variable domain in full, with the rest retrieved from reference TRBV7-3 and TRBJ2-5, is GAGVSQTPSNKVTEKGKYVELRCDPISGHTALYWYRQSLGQGPEFLIYFQGTGAADDSGLPNDRFFAVRPEGSVSTLKIQRTERGDSAVYLCASSFSGGRETQYFGPGTRLLVL.

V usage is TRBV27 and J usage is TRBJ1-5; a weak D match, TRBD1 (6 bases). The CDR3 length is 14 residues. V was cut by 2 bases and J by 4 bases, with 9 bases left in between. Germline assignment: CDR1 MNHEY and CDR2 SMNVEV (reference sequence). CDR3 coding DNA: TGTGCCAGCAGTTTAAGGACAGAGAATCAGCCCCAGCATTTT. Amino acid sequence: CASSLRTENQPQHF.

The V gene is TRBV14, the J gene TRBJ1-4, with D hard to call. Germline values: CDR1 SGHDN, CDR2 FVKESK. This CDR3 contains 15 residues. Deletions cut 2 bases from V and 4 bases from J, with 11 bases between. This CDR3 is CASSQQRSYNEKLFF. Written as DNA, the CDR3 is TGTGCCAGCAGCCAACAGAGGAGCTATAATGAAAAACTGTTTTTT.

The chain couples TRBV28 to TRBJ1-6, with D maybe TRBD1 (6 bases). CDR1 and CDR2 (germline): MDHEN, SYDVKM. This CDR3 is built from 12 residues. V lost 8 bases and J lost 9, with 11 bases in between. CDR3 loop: CASLTGISPLHF. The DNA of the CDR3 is TGTGCCAGCCTTACAGGGATTTCACCCCTCCACTTT.

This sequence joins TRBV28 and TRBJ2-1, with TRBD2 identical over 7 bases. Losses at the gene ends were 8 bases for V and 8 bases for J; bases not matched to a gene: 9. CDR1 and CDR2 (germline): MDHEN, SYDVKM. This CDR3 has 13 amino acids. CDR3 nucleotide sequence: TGTGCCAGCTTGACTAGCCCGGGATATGAGCAGTTCTTC. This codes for CASLTSPGYEQFF.

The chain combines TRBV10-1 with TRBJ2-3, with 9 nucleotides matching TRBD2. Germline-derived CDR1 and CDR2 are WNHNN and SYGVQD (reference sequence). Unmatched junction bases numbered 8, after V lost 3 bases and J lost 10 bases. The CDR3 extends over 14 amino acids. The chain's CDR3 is CASSESSGDRAQYF. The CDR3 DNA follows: TGCGCCAGCAGTGAATCTAGCGGGGACCGTGCGCAGTATTTT.

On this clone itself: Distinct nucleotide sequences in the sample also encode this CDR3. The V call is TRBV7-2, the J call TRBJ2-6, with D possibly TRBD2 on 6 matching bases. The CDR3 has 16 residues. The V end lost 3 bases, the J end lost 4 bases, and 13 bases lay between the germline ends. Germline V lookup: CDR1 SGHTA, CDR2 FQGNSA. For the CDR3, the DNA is TGTGCCAGCAGCTTCGGGGGTCAGAGGGGGGCCAACGTCCTGACTTTC. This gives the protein CASSFGGQRGANVLTF. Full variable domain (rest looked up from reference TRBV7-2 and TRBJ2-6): GAGVSQSPSNKVTEKGKDVELRCDPISGHTALYWYRQSLGQGLEFLIYFQGNSAPDKSGLPSDRFSAERTGGSVSTLTIQRTQQEDSAVYLCASSFGGQRGANVLTFGAGSRLTVL.

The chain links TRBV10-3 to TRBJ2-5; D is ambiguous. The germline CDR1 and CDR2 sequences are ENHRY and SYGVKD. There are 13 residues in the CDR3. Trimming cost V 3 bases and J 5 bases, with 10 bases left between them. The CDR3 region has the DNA TGTGCCATCAGTGAAGTCCTAAAGGAGACCCAGTACTTC. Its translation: CAISEVLKETQYF.

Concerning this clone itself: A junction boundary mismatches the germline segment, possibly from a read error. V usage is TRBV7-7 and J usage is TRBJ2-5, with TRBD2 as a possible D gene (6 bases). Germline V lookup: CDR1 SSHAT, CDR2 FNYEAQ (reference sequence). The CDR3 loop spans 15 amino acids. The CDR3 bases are TGTGCTAGCAGCTTAGGTTCCGGAGGGCGGGAGACCCAGTACTTC. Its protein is CASSLGSGGRETQYF.

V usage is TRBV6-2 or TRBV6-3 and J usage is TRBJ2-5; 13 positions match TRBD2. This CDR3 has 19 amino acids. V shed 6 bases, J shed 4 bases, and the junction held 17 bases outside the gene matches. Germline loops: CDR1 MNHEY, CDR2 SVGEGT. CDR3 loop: CASSPGLAGRAGIGETQYF. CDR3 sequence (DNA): TGTGCCAGCAGCCCGGGACTAGCGGGGCGAGCCGGAATAGGAGAGACCCAGTACTTC.

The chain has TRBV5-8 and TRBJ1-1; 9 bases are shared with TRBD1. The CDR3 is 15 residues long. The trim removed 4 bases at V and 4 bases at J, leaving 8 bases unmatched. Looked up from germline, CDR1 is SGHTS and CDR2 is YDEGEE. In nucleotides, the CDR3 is TGTGCCAGCAGCACCAGACAGGGGGGATCCACTGAAGCTTTCTTT. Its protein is CASSTRQGGSTEAFF. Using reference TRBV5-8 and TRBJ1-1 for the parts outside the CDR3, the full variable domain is EAGVTQSPTHLIKTRGQQATLRCSPISGHTSVYWYQQALGLGLQFLLWYDEGEERNRGNFPPRFSGRQFPNYSSELNVNALELEDSALYLCASSTRQGGSTEAFFGQGTRLTVV.